Listed below are T cell receptor beta chains from one sample, sequenced in a study of blood T cell repertoires in COVID-19. Assay: immunoSEQ multiplex PCR; the TCRdb copy retains only in-frame clones and omits some. The data show fewer than 200,000 clones, with 60% to 80% seen just once and 15% to 20% held by the top ten. The sequenced material came from PBMCs or T cells enriched from blood (not recorded which). These receptors were taken from a woman between 50 and 59 years old who had recovered from COVID-19. CDR3s include the opening cysteine and the closing phenylalanine or tryptophan. Fields, in order: V gene, clone size, J gene, D gene, CDR3 DNA, CDR3 protein. The D gene is left open where the match is weak. The size entry is marked missing in some rows and otherwise reads once, few, many or a size class.

>TRBV28|once|TRBJ1-6|TRBD1
TGTGCCAGCAGTTTACAGGGACAGGGGAGATCACCCCTCCACTTT
CASSLQGQGRSPLHF
>TRBV27|.|TRBJ2-2|TRBD2
TGTGCCAGCAGTTTTCTAGCGGGAGGCGGGAACACCGGGGAGCTGTTTTTT
CASSFLAGGGNTGELFF
>TRBV7-2|.|TRBJ2-7|TRBD2
TGTGCCAGCAGCTTAGCGGGAGGGCCCTACGAGCAGTACTTC
CASSLAGGPYEQYF
>TRBV6-5|.|TRBJ1-5|.
TGTGCCAGCAGTTACACGGGTGATGGCAATCAGCCCCAGCATTTT
CASSYTGDGNQPQHF
>TRBV6-1|.|TRBJ2-2|.
TGTGCCAGCAGTGCCGTGGGGTTAGGGGACACCGGGGAGCTGTTTTTT
CASSAVGLGDTGELFF
>TRBV5-4|.|TRBJ2-1|.
TGTGCCAGCAGCTACTCTAGGTACAATGAGCAGTTCTTC
CASSYSRYNEQFF
>TRBV11-2|.|TRBJ2-1|.
TGTGCCAGCAGCTTTGCGGTATATGAGCAGTTCTTC
CASSFAVYEQFF
>TRBV30|.|TRBJ1-4|TRBD1
TGTGCCTGGAGCCTAGGGACAGTCCCGTTTTTT
CAWSLGTVPFF
>TRBV10-3|.|TRBJ2-1|TRBD2
TGTGCCATCAGTGAAGTTGGGGCGGGAGGGCCCTCGGGTGAGCAGTTCTTC
CAISEVGAGGPSGEQFF
>TRBV27|.|TRBJ2-7|TRBD2
TGTGCCAGCAGTTTACGGGTTCGCGGGAGAGGGTCCTACGAGCAGTACTTC
CASSLRVRGRGSYEQYF
>TRBV6-2/TRBV6-3|.|TRBJ1-1|TRBD1
TGTGCCAGCAGTTATCTCGATGGGACAGTTACTACGAACACTGAAGCTTTCTTT
CASSYLDGTVTTNTEAFF
>TRBV5-1|.|TRBJ2-2|.
TGCGCCAGCAGCTTGGAGAATTTCGGCACCGGGGAGCTGTTTTTT
CASSLENFGTGELFF
>TRBV19|.|TRBJ2-5|.
TGTGCCAGTAGTATCTTACTCAAAGAGACCCAGTACTTC
CASSILLKETQYF
>TRBV14|.|TRBJ2-7|TRBD2
TGTGCCAGCAGCCCCAGAGCGGGAGCATCCTACGAGCAGTACTTC
CASSPRAGASYEQYF
>TRBV16|.|TRBJ1-5|.
TGTGCCAGCAGCCAATCAGGGGGTATCTATCAGCCCCAGCATTTT
CASSQSGGIYQPQHF
>TRBV7-3|.|TRBJ2-1|.
TGTGCCAGCAGCCAACTAGGAGGTCACAATGAGCAGTTCTTC
CASSQLGGHNEQFF
>TRBV24-1|.|TRBJ2-7|.
TGTGCCACCAGTGGTCATGGGCCGAACACCGACGAGCAGTACTTC
CATSGHGPNTDEQYF
>TRBV28|.|TRBJ2-3|.
TGTGCCAGCAGGGGAGGTAGCACAGATACGCAGTATTTT
CASRGGSTDTQYF
>TRBV6-5|.|TRBJ2-7|TRBD2
TGTGCCAGCAGGTACCCCCAGAGCGGGGGGGAGCAGTACTTC
CASRYPQSGGEQYF
>TRBV10-3|few|TRBJ2-7|TRBD1
TGTGCCATCAGAAACACAGGGGGTGATACCTACGAGCAGTACTTC
CAIRNTGGDTYEQYF
>TRBV29-1|.|TRBJ2-3|.
TGCAGCGTTGTCCAGCGTAGAAGCACAGATACGCAGTATTTT
CSVVQRRSTDTQYF
>TRBV28|.|TRBJ1-1|.
TGTGCCAGCACATTGAACACTGAAGCTTTCTTT
CASTLNTEAFF
>TRBV4-1|.|TRBJ2-7|.
TGCGCCAGCAGCCAAGATAGGAACAGGGATAGGTACGAGCAGTACTTC
CASSQDRNRDRYEQYF
>TRBV12-3/TRBV12-4|.|TRBJ2-1|.
TGTGCCAGCAGCTTGAGACGGGACAATGAGCAGTTCTTC
CASSLRRDNEQFF
>TRBV3-1/TRBV3-2|.|TRBJ2-7|TRBD2
TGTGCCAGCAGCCAATGGTACTACGAGCGGGAGTCCTACGAGCAGTACTTC
CASSQWYYERESYEQYF
>TRBV3-1/TRBV3-2|.|TRBJ2-7|.
TGTGCCAGCAGCCGGCGGGCTAGTTACGAGCAGTACTTC
CASSRRASYEQYF
>TRBV19|.|TRBJ2-7|TRBD2
TGTGCCAGTAGTATAGGGAGTCGGCGGGAGAGGTACGAGCAGTACTTC
CASSIGSRRERYEQYF
>TRBV6-5|.|TRBJ1-4|TRBD1
TGTGCCAGCAGTCCGACAGGGGCGGGAGAACTGTTTTTT
CASSPTGAGELFF
>TRBV30|.|TRBJ2-2|TRBD1
TGTGCCTGGAGTGCTAAGCTGGGACAGGGGAGGGGCACCGGGGAGCTGTTTTTT
CAWSAKLGQGRGTGELFF
>TRBV6-5|.|TRBJ2-7|TRBD2
TGTGCCAGCAGTATCACGGGAGGGCCCTACGAGCAGTACTTC
CASSITGGPYEQYF
>TRBV30|once|TRBJ2-1|.
TGTGCCTGGAGTGTAGTCCGGGAGCAGTTCTTC
CAWSVVREQFF
>TRBV21-1|.|TRBJ1-4|.
TGTGCCAGCGGGTGGGGGTCAGGGCAGGGGAAACTGTTTTTT
CASGWGSGQGKLFF
>TRBV3-1/TRBV3-2|.|TRBJ2-3|.
TGTGCCAGCAGCCAAGAAGGGACCTGGGAGGCTGGTACGCAGTATTTT
CASSQEGTWEAGTQYF
>TRBV6-2/TRBV6-3|.|TRBJ2-1|.
TGTGCCAGCAGCTGGGGTGGGGCTAATGAGCAGTTCTTC
CASSWGGANEQFF
>TRBV6-5|.|TRBJ2-5|.
TGTGCCAGCTCCCCCGTCGAGGAGACCCAGTACTTC
CASSPVEETQYF
>TRBV28|once|TRBJ2-3|.
TGTGCCAGCTCCTTTCGCAGGAGCACAGATACGCAGTATTTT
CASSFRRSTDTQYF
>TRBV29-1|.|TRBJ1-1|.
TGCAGCGTTGAACGGGGGGAAGGCACTGAAGCTTTCTTT
CSVERGEGTEAFF
>TRBV2|.|TRBJ1-1|TRBD1
TGTGCCAGCCGACAGGGGTTGAACACTGAAGCTTTCTTT
CASRQGLNTEAFF
>TRBV6-2/TRBV6-3|.|TRBJ1-5|.
TGTGCCAGCAGTTACGCCCACAGTTTCAATCAGCCCCAGCATTTT
CASSYAHSFNQPQHF
>TRBV27|once|TRBJ1-6|.
TGTGCCAGCAGAACCCCCGGGTCCTCCAATTCACCCCTCCACTTT
CASRTPGSSNSPLHF
>TRBV5-8|.|TRBJ2-3|.
TGTGCCAGCAGCTTGGACAGAGATACGCAGTATTTT
CASSLDRDTQYF
>TRBV7-9|.|TRBJ1-1|TRBD1
TGTGCCAGCAGCTTGGGACAGGGGGCGCCTGAAGCTTTCTTT
CASSLGQGAPEAFF
>TRBV29-1|.|TRBJ2-3|TRBD2
TGCAGCGTTGGACTAGCGGGAGGAACAGCAGATACGCAGTATTTT
CSVGLAGGTADTQYF
>TRBV5-1|.|TRBJ1-4|TRBD1
TGCGCCAGCAGCTTGACAGGGGGCTTGTTGGAAAAACTGTTTTTT
CASSLTGGLLEKLFF
>TRBV19|.|TRBJ2-4|.
TGTGCCAGTAGTATAAGGGGTACGCTAGTGAGCAAGAACATTCAGTACTTC
CASSIRGTLVSKNIQYF
>TRBV5-1|.|TRBJ2-7|.
TGCGCCAGCAGCTTGGATCAGGTGAGCTCCTACGAGCAGTACTTC
CASSLDQVSSYEQYF
>TRBV10-3|.|TRBJ2-1|.
TGTGCCATCAGGGACAGGGGTTTTAGCGGGAAGACGGGTGAGCAGTTCTTC
CAIRDRGFSGKTGEQFF
>TRBV2|few|TRBJ1-3|TRBD1
TGTGCCAGCAGCGAAGGACAGGGGAATTCTGGAAACACCATATATTTT
CASSEGQGNSGNTIYF
>TRBV18|few|TRBJ1-5|.
TGTGCCAGCTCAGACAAGGTAAGAGGGCAGCCCCAGCATTTT
CASSDKVRGQPQHF
>TRBV3-1/TRBV3-2|few|TRBJ2-3|.
TGTGCCAGCAGCCAAGTAAGGGGCGTAACAGATACGCAGTATTTT
CASSQVRGVTDTQYF
>TRBV9|.|TRBJ2-7|.
TGTGCCAGCAGCTTCCTTCCCTACGAGCAGTACTTC
CASSFLPYEQYF
>TRBV7-3|once|TRBJ2-1|.
TGTGCCAGCAGCTTAACTAGCTATGTTGAGCAGTTCTTC
CASSLTSYVEQFF
>TRBV5-4|.|TRBJ2-2|TRBD2
TGTGCCACCGCCCCGGCTAGCGGTTCTCTGGGGGAGCTGTTTTTT
CATAPASGSLGELFF
>TRBV5-1|.|TRBJ1-1|TRBD1
TGCGCCAGCAGCCCCCAGGGGGAATGGGGCACTGAAGCTTTCTTT
CASSPQGEWGTEAFF